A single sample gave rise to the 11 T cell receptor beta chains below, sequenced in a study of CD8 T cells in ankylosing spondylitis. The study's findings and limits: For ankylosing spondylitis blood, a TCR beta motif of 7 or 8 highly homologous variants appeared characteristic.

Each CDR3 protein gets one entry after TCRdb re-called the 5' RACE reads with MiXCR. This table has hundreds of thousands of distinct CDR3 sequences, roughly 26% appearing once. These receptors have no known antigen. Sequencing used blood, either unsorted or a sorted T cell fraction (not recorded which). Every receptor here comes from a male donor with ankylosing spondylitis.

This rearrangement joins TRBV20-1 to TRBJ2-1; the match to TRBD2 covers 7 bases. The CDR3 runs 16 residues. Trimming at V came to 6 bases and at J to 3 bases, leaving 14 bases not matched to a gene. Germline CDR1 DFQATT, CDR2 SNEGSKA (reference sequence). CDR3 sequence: CSAPGLQRDLYNEQFF. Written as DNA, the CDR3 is TGCAGTGCCCCCGGACTGCAGCGGGACCTCTACAATGAGCAGTTCTTC.

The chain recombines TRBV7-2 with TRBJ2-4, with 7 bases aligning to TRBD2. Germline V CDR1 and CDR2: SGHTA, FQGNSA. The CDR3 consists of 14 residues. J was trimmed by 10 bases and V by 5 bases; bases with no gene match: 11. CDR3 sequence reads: CASSPSPASGIQYF. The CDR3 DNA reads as TGTGCCAGCAGCCCCTCCCCGGCTAGCGGAATTCAGTACTTC.

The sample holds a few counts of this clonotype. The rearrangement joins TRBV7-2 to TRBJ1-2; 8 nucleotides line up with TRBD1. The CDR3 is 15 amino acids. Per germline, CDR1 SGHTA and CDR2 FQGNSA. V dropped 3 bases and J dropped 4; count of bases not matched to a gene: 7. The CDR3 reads CASSFSATGGYGYTF. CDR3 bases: TGTGCCAGCAGCTTTTCGGCTACAGGGGGCTATGGCTACACCTTC.

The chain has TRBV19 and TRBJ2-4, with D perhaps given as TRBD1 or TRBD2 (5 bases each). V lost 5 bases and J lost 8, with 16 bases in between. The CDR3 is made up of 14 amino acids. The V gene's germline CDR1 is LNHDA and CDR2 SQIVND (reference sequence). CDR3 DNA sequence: TGTGCCAGTAGTGAGGGGCCCAACCGGGACATTCAGTACTTC. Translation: CASSEGPNRDIQYF.

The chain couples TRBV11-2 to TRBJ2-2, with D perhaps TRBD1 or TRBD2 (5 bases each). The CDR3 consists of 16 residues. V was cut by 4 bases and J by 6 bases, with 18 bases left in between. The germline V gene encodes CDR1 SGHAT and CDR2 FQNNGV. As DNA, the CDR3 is TGTGCCAGCAGCTACCGGGACGCTGGGCCGGCCGGGGAGCTGTTTTTT. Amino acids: CASSYRDAGPAGELFF.

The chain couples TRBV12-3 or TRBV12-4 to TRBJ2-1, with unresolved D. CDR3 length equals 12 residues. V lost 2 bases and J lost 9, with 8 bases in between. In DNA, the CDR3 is TGTGCCAGCAGTTTATCAGGCGGTGAGCAGTTCTTC. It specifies CASSLSGGEQFF.

The CDR3 region has the DNA TGCAGTGCTAGCGCCCTAGGGGGGCCCAAACCGAACACTGAAGCTTTCTTT. This encodes CSASALGGPKPNTEAFF. The chain links TRBV20-1 to TRBJ1-1; TRBD1 is a possible D gene (6 bases). The CDR3 extends over 17 amino acids. Per the germline V gene, CDR1 is DFQATT and CDR2 is SNEGSKA (reference sequence). V lost 3 bases and J 1 base, leaving 21 bases between the germline ends.

For the CDR3, the DNA is TGCAGTGCTAGGGGACTAGCGTTCTACGAGCAGTACTTC. It is translated as CSARGLAFYEQYF. This chain links TRBV20-1 with TRBJ2-7, with 10 bases matching TRBD2. This CDR3 is built from 13 residues. V dropped 3 bases and J dropped 3; count of bases not matched to a gene: 2. CDR1 DFQATT and CDR2 SNEGSKA come from the germline V gene (reference sequence).

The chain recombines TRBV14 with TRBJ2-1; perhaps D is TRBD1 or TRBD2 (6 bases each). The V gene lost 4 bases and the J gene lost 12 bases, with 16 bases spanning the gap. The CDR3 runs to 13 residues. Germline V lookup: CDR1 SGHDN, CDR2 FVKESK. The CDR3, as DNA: TGTGCCAGCAGCCTCCAAAGTGGGGGGCGGCAGTTCTTC. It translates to CASSLQSGGRQFF.

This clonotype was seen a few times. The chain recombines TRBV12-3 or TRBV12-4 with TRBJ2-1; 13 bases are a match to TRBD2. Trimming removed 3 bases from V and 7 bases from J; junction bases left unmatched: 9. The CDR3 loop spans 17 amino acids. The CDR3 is CASSLGTGTSGTNEQFF. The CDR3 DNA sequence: TGTGCCAGCAGTTTGGGAACCGGGACTAGCGGGACTAATGAGCAGTTCTTC.

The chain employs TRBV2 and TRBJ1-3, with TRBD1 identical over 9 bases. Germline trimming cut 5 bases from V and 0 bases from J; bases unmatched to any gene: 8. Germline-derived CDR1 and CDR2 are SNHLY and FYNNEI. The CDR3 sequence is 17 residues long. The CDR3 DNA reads TGTGCCAGCAGTCTAATTACAGGGGGCTTCTCTGGAAACACCATATATTTT. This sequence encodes CASSLITGGFSGNTIYF.